What follows describes a single TCR beta chain. Its antigen is currently unknown. This sample was taken from a study of identical twins. TCRdb redid the calling of the 5' RACE reads with MiXCR, one entry per CDR3 protein. The table shows some 630,000 distinct CDR3 sequences, with roughly 6.6% occurring only once. Findings of the study overall: There was more out-of-frame TCR alpha sharing in monozygotic twins than models estimated. The authors noted that invariant MAIT and iNKT cells could partly confound zero-insertion analyses. In drawing conclusions, the study used cross-sectional statistical analysis and did not follow the same donors.

The CDR3 has 16 amino acids. From germline, CDR1 is MNHEY and CDR2 SVGEGT. The J segment lost 7 bases and the V segment lost 7 bases, leaving 10 bases of the junction unmatched. The same data also went into a second study, on yellow fever vaccine responses in identical twins.

The clonotype comes from a woman aged 18-29 years in good health. The genes are TRBV6-2 or TRBV6-3 and TRBJ2-1; 13 nucleotides align to TRBD2. The sequencing sample was made of PBMCs. For the CDR3, the DNA is TGTGCCAGCATTTCGGCCGGGACTAGCGGGAATAATGAGCAGTTCTTC. Its translation: CASISAGTSGNNEQFF.